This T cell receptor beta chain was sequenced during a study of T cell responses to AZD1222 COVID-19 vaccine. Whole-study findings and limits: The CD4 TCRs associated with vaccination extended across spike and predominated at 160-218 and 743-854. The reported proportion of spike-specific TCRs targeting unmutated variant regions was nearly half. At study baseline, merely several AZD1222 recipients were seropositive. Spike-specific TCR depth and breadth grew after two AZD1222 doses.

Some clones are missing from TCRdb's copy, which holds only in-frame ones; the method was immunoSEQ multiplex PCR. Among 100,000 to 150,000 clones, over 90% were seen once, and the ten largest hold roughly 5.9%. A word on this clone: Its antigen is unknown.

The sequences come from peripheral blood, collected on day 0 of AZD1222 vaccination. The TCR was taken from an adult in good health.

The CDR3 loop reads CASSQGLPQPQHF. DNA of the CDR3: TGTGCCAGCAGCCAGGGACTCCCTCAGCCCCAGCATTTT. J is TRBJ1-5 and V is TRBV3-1 (or the pseudogene TRBV3-2); D might be TRBD1 (5 bases). The CDR3 has 13 residues. Germline V gene sequence: CDR1 LGHDT, CDR2 YNNKEL (reference sequence). V gave up 3 bases and J gave up 6 bases, with 9 bases separating them.